This T cell receptor beta chain was profiled in a study of T-cell memory formation after mild COVID-19. Overall study results and limits: CD4/CD8 balance held among clones contracting day 15 to 85, and later expanders leaned CD4+.

TCRdb passed the 5' RACE reads through MiXCR, listing each CDR3 protein once. The table lists 50,000 or so distinct CDR3 sequences, around a quarter of them singletons. Trimming took off 0 bases at V and 0 bases at J, with 5 bases between the two ends. Looked up from germline, CDR1 is SNHLY and CDR2 is FYNNEI. The CDR3 sequence is 14 residues long. There are a few counts of this clonotype. Its specificity is not known. The J gene is TRBJ1-2, the V gene TRBV2; no reliable D call. The clonotype originates from a man aged 18 to 35 who had mild COVID-19 (a few samples of this study predate the infection). Cell type and time point are not known. Sample: PBMCs or a T cell subset sorted from them (not recorded which). This chain's CDR3 is CASSEAPANYGYTF. The CDR3 region has the DNA TGTGCCAGCAGTGAAGCCCCAGCTAACTATGGCTACACCTTC.